Following are 7 T cell receptor beta chains from one sample sequenced in a study of blood T cell repertoires in COVID-19. The method was immunoSEQ multiplex PCR; TCRdb's version includes in-frame clones alone and lacks a portion of them. This sample has 120,000 or so clones; less than 90% occur once, and the top ten carry roughly 27%. The sample was peripheral blood. All receptors come from a woman of 80 years or more with acute or convalescent COVID-19.

This chain uses TRBV27 with TRBJ2-5, with 7 nucleotides matching TRBD1. The germline CDR1 and CDR2 sequences are MNHEY and SMNVEV (reference sequence). Trimming at V came to 9 bases and at J to 3 bases, leaving 13 bases not matched to a gene. This CDR3 region has 15 residues. CDR3 amino acids: CASSSTGASEETQYF. In nucleotides, the CDR3 is TGTGCCAGTAGCTCAACAGGGGCCTCGGAAGAGACCCAGTACTTC.

The chain employs TRBV6-5 and TRBJ1-1, with D perhaps TRBD1 (5 bases). Germline values: CDR1 MNHEY, CDR2 SVGAGI. This CDR3 spans 13 amino acids. V lost 6 bases and J 3 bases, leaving 11 bases between the germline ends. Here the CDR3 DNA reads TGTGCCAGCAGGCCAGCGGGGGACACTGAAGCTTTCTTT. This encodes CASRPAGDTEAFF.

The V and J genes are TRBV2 and TRBJ1-1; D ambiguous. Germline V gene sequence: CDR1 SNHLY, CDR2 FYNNEI. The V end was cut by 4 bases, the J end by 6 bases, with 12 bases between. The CDR3 spans 13 residues. Here the CDR3 DNA reads TGTGCCAGCAGTGTGTCGGGTGTAGCTGAAGCTTTCTTT. Translating it yields CASSVSGVAEAFF.

The CDR3 sequence: CASSLWGRYNEQFF. Here the CDR3 DNA reads TGTGCCAGTAGTCTGTGGGGCCGTTACAATGAGCAGTTCTTC. The chain joins TRBV19 to TRBJ2-1; maybe TRBD1 (5 bases). The CDR3 sequence is 14 residues long. Germline V CDR1 and CDR2: LNHDA, SQIVND (reference sequence). Trimming pared 5 bases from V and 4 bases from J, leaving 12 bases between.

The rearrangement uses TRBV23-1 and TRBJ2-7; D possibly corresponds to TRBD2 (5 bases). TRBV23-1 is marked as an open reading frame, function uncertain. V dropped 7 bases and J dropped 0 bases, with 19 bases sitting between them. CDR3 length: 16 residues. The CDR3 DNA sequence: TGCGCCAGCATAGTACCGCGGGTCCCCCTCTCCTACGAGCAGTACGTC. It codes for CASIVPRVPLSYEQYV.

The chain combines TRBV14 with TRBJ1-2; 7 bases map to TRBD1. Germline values: CDR1 SGHDN, CDR2 FVKESK. V lost 4 bases, J lost 4 bases, and 15 bases stayed unmatched. The CDR3 consists of 17 residues. The CDR3 spells CASSPPGQRRTGYGYTF. The CDR3 bases are TGTGCCAGCAGCCCGCCGGGACAGCGACGCACTGGCTATGGCTACACCTTC.

The chain has TRBV5-8 and TRBJ2-2; D not certain. Germline CDR1 and CDR2: SGHTS and YDEGEE. The CDR3 is 15 residues long. The V end was cut by 5 bases, the J end by 1 base, with 12 bases between. CDR3 in DNA: TGTGCCAGCAGTCCTAACCGAGTGAACACCGGGGAGCTGTTTTTT. This translates into CASSPNRVNTGELFF. The variable domain in full, completed from reference TRBV5-8 and TRBJ2-2, reads EAGVTQSPTHLIKTRGQQATLRCSPISGHTSVYWYQQALGLGLQFLLWYDEGEERNRGNFPPRFSGRQFPNYSSELNVNALELEDSALYLCASSPNRVNTGELFFGEGSRLTVL.